Sequencing of this T cell receptor beta chain was carried out in a study of blood T cell repertoires in COVID-19. On the study more broadly: T cells, B-cell-depleted T cells, or PBMCs supplied cDNA or gDNA.

This clone was detected only once. Enrolled through a virtual design, the participants were between 18 and 89 years of age and came from under 25 US areas. Which cohort a participant joined came from the clinical history participants gave. Per the original data handling: Amplification from reference gene primers served as the basis for estimated nucleated cell counts. The repertoire was sequenced with immunoSEQ multiplex PCR; TCRdb's copy has only in-frame clones and lacks some. From that table come the V and J calls and clone size; the DNA was used to work out D and trimming. The sample consists of some 150,000 clones, around 88% of them appearing once. CDR3 length: 16 residues. In germline, CDR1 is MDHEN, CDR2 SYDVKM. V lost 4 bases and J lost 2, with 14 bases in between.

This receptor was obtained from a woman between 50 and 59 years old in a cohort exposed to, infected with or recovered from COVID-19 (not recorded which). V is TRBV28 and J is TRBJ1-4, with D possibly matching TRBD1 (6 bases). The specimen was PBMCs or T cells enriched from blood (not recorded which). The DNA for the CDR3 is TGTGCCAGCAGTTCCCCCTACAGGGAGACTAATGAAAAACTGTTTTTT. It yields the protein CASSSPYRETNEKLFF.